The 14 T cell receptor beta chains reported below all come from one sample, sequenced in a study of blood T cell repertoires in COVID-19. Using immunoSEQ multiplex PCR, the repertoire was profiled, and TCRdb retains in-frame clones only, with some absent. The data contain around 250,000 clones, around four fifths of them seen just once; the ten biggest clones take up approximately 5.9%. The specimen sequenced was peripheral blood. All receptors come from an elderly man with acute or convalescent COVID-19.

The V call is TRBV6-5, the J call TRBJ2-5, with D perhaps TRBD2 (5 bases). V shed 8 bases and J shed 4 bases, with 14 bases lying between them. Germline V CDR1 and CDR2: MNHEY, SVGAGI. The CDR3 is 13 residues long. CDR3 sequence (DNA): TGTGCCAGCGGGTATGGAGGTACAGAGACCCAGTACTTC. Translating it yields CASGYGGTETQYF.

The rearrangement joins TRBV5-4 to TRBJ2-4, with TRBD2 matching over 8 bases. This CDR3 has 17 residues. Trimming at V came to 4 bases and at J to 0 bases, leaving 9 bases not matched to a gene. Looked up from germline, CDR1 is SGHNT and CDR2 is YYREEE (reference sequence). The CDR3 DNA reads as TGTGCCAGCAGCCCCTCAGCAGCGGGGGTAGCCAAAAACATTCAGTACTTC. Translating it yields CASSPSAAGVAKNIQYF.

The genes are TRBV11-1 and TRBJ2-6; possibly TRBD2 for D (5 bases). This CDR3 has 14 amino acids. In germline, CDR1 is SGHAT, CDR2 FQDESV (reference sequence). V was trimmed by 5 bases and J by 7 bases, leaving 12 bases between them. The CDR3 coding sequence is TGTGCCAGCAGCCCGGACTCTGTAGCCAACGTCCTGACTTTC. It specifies CASSPDSVANVLTF.

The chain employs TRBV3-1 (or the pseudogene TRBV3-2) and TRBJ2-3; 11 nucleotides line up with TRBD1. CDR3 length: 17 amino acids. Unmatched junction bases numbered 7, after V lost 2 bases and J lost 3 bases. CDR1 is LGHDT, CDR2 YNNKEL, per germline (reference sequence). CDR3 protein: CASSQTPGQGVTDTQYF. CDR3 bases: TGTGCCAGCAGCCAAACGCCGGGACAGGGGGTTACAGATACGCAGTATTTT.

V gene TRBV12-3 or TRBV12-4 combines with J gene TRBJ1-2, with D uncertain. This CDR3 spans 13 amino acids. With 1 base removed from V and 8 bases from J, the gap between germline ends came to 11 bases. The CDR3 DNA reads TGTGCCAGCAGTTTAGGCAGGCAGCAGGGCTACACCTTC. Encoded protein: CASSLGRQQGYTF.

DNA for the CDR3: TGTGCCAGCAGTTCCACCCGGGGAATTAGCAATCAGCCCCAGCATTTT. It codes for CASSSTRGISNQPQHF. The V gene is TRBV28, the J gene TRBJ1-5, with no clear D. The CDR3 extends over 16 amino acids. Germline assignment: CDR1 MDHEN and CDR2 SYDVKM. Trimming cost V 4 bases and J 0 bases, with 13 bases left between them. The whole variable domain, remainder taken from reference TRBV28 and TRBJ1-5, is DVKVTQSSRYLVKRTGEKVFLECVQDMDHENMFWYRQDPGLGLRLIYFSYDVKMKEKGDIPEGYSVSREKKERFSLILESASTNQTSMYLCASSSTRGISNQPQHFGDGTRLSIL.

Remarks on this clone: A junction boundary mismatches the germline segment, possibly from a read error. Here the CDR3 DNA reads TGTGCCAGCAGCGAAGGGGACAGGGGCTACGAGCAGTACTTC. Translating it yields CASSEGDRGYEQYF. The chain links TRBV6-1 to TRBJ2-7; the match to TRBD1 covers 10 bases. CDR3 length: 14 residues. Germline loops: CDR1 MNHNS, CDR2 SASEGT.

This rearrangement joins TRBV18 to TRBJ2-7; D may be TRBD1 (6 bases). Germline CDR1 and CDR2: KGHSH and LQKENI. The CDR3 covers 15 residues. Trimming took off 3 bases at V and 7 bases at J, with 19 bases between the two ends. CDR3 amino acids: CASSPGTQGLGEQYF. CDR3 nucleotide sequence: TGTGCCAGCTCACCTGGCACACAGGGCCTCGGGGAGCAGTACTTC.

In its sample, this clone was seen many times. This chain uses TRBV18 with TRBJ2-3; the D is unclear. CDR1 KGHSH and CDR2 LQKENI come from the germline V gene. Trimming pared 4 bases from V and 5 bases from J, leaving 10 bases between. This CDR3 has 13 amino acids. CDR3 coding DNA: TGTGCCAGCTCACGATTGAGCCAAGATACGCAGTATTTT. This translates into CASSRLSQDTQYF.

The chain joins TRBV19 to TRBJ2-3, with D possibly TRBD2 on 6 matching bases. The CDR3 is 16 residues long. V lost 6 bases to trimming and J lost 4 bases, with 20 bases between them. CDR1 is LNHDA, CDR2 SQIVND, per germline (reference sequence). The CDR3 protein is CASRPWGLEGPDTQYF. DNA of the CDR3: TGTGCCAGTAGACCATGGGGACTCGAGGGCCCAGATACGCAGTATTTT.

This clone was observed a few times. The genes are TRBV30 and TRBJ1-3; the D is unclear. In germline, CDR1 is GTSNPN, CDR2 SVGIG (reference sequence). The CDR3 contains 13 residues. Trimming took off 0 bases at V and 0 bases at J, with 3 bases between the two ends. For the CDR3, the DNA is TGTGCCTGGAGTGTACTCTCTGGAAACACCATATATTTT. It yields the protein CAWSVLSGNTIYF. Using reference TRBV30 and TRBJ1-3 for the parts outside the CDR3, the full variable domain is SQTIHQWPATLVQPVGSPLSLECTVEGTSNPNLYWYRQAAGRGLQLLFYSVGIGQISSEVPQNLSASRPQDRQFILSSKKLLLSDSGFYLCAWSVLSGNTIYFGEGSWLTVV.

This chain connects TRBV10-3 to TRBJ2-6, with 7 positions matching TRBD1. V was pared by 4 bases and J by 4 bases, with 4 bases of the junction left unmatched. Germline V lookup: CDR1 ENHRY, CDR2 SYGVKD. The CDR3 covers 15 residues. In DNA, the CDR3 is TGTGCCATCAGTGGAACAGGGGTCGGGGCCAACGTCCTGACTTTC. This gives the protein CAISGTGVGANVLTF.

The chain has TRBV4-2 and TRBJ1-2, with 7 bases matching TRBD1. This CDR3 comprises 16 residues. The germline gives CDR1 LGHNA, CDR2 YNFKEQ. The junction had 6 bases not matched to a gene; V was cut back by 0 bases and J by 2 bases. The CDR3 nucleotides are TGTGCCAGCAGCCAAGAACAGGGGCGAGGGAACTATGGCTACACCTTC. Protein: CASSQEQGRGNYGYTF.

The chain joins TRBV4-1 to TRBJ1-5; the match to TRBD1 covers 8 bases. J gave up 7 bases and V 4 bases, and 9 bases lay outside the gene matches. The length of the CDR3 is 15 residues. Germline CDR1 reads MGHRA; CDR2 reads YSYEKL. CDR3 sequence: CASSLFQGAGQPQHF. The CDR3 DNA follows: TGCGCCAGCAGCCTCTTCCAGGGGGCAGGGCAGCCCCAGCATTTT.